A single T cell receptor (beta chain) is shown here with its context. A few counts support this clone. Its antigen remains unidentified. No much larger clonotype is one base removed from it; base qualities were not supplied. To be included, a participant needed at least one PBMC sample from before ART initiation plus at least two post-ART samples. Every participant with HIV received treatment in the United States of America. Before DNA extraction, cryopreserved samples of roughly 1-10 million PBMC were thawed and washed. At the time of the earliest PBMC sample for each participant with HIV, ages ranged from about 20 to 54 years. Per participant, PBMC samples came from 1-4 timepoints prior to ART initiation and 2-8 timepoints following ART initiation, for a median of 7 samples. Serial HIV viral load, CD4+ T-cell count, ART history and demographic data were obtained for every participant. Using a Qiagen kit on a QIAcube, genomic DNA was extracted from unsorted PBMC, with samples processed in batches of 12.

This sample was taken from a study of long-term antiretroviral therapy in people with HIV (dated by TCRdb to between 2020 and 2023). At the level of the whole study: The earliest samples were collected roughly a decade before the 2015 WHO recommendation for immediate ART, at a time when ART was usually postponed until CD4 counts fell. A retrospective serial study tested whether changes in peripheral blood TRB repertoire composition and diversity were associated with ART initiation and durable HIV suppression. The cohort contributed roughly 200 cryopreserved PBMC samples from 25 to 35 adults with confirmed HIV infection, collected serially over a mean of about six years (range 1-12). Of the approximately 30 participants with HIV, approximately 11 were female. No cross-contamination during QIAcube processing was seen in test extractions of a monoclonal T-cell line run alongside 25 to 35 polyclonal samples.

Study-wide findings and limitations: The repertoire was dominated across all time points by expanded TRB clones identified before ART initiation, although this dominance was seen to fluctuate and to decrease in many PLHIV after ART. Compared with controls, HIV repertoires had narrower CDR3 length ranges, and the network structure pointed to an antigen-experienced repertoire that shifted only slightly toward naive after ART. Owing to limited PBMC availability, only the TCR beta chain was sequenced, without alpha chain pairing. Because pre-ART samples had limited cell numbers, unsorted PBMC were profiled rather than sorted CD4+ and CD8+ T cells. No data were available on ART adherence, viral resistance or therapy changes, limiting inferences about post-ART repertoire changes. Starting ART was linked to a significant rise in TRB diversity, yet even after long-term ART the diversity remained significantly lower than in transplant donor controls. The samples span the years 2004 to 2017, and the ART regimens used at that time may not be as effective as current regimens.

Sequencing of the TRB variable region was done with the immunoSEQ hsTCRB v3.0 assay at survey level resolution. The target sequencing depth for TRB was 40,000-50,000 T-cell genomes per sample. An Illumina MiSeq with a v3 150-cycle kit was used to sequence the pooled TRB libraries. The authors' pipeline ran thus. Repertoire analysis ran in R within a reproducible Nextflow workflow covering QC, data transformation and analysis. LymphoSeq2, an R package for AIRR-Seq data exploration, was used to implement custom analyses. After excluding a few samples that yielded fewer than 5000 total TRB sequences, under 200 HIV repertoires remained for analysis. Among the 180 to 200 retained HIV repertoires, fewer than 65 were collected before ART initiation and around 130 after ART initiation. Repertoires were downsampled to 5000 TRB nucleotide sequences, and summary statistics were averaged over 100 downsampling iterations. Only TRB sequences with CDR3 regions of at least seven amino acids were retained for analysis. A Shannon entropy-derived clonality score and the Gini coefficient were used to measure diversity. In repertoire networks, the top 5000 CDR3 amino acid sequences were linked whenever an edit distance of one separated two sequences. For TRB CDR3 amino acid sequences, GLIPH2 was used to predict antigen specificity groups and MHC restriction. To flag known CMV, EBV, HIV or tissue antigen associations, CDR3 amino acid sequences were matched against VDJdb and McPAS-TCR. Pre-ART, post-ART and control groups were compared with Wilcoxon signed-rank tests and Holm-Bonferroni correction. Drawn from immuneACCESS, this table holds only the in-frame rearrangements with V and J called that TCRdb kept. Clones are partly lost; checked studies trace under half to an unresolved V gene and leave the rest unexplained. That table gives V, J and clone size, and the DNA gave D and trimming. For this sample there are tens of thousands of clones; roughly 80% appear just once. The ten biggest clones cover about 6% of the sample.

From a lookup of the germline V gene, CDR1 and CDR2 are SNHLY and FYNNEI. The junction shows trimming of 6 bases on V and 2 bases on J, plus 14 bases between the germline ends. Including cysteine and phenylalanine, the CDR3 has 15 amino acids. Here the CDR3 DNA is all that survives: 45 bases in frame from base 1. This sample comprised unsorted PBMCs, obtained 0.2 years after starting antiretroviral therapy. This sequence originates from a woman aged 25 to 39 with HIV. Recombination connected TRBV2 to TRBJ1-5, with TRBD1 as a weak D call on 5 bases. This receptor carries the CDR3 CASRLQGLGNQPQHF. The nucleotide sequence is given as TGTGCCAGCAGACTCCAGGGTCTTGGCAATCAGCCCCAGCATTTT.